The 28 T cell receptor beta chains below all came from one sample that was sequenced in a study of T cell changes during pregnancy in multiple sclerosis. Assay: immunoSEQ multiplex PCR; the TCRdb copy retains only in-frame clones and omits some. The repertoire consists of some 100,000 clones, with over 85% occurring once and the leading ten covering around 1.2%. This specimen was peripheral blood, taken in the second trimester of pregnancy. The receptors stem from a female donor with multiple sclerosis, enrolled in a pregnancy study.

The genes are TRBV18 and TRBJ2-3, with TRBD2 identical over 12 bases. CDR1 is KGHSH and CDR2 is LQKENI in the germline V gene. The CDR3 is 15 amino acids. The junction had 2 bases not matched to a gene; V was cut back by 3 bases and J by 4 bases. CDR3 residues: CASSPASGRADTQYF. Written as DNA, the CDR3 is TGTGCCAGCTCACCGGCTAGCGGGAGGGCAGATACGCAGTATTTT.

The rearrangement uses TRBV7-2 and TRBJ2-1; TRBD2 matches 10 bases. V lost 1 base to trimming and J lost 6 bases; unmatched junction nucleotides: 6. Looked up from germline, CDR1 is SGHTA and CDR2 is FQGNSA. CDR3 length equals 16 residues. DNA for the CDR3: TGTGCCAGCAGCTTAGGGACTAGCGGACCCACCAATGAGCAGTTCTTC. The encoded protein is CASSLGTSGPTNEQFF.

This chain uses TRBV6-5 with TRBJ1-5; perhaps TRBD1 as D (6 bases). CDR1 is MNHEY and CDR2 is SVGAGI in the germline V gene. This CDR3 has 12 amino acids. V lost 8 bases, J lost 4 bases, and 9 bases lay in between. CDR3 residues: CASGQQNQPQHF. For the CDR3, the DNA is TGTGCCAGCGGACAGCAAAATCAGCCCCAGCATTTT.

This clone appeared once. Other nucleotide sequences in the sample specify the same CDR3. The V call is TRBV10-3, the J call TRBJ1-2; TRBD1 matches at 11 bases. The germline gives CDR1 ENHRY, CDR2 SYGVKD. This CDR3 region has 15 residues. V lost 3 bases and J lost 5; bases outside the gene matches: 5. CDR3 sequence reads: CAISDQDRGHYGYTF. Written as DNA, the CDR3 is TGTGCCATCAGTGATCAGGACAGGGGGCATTATGGCTACACCTTC.

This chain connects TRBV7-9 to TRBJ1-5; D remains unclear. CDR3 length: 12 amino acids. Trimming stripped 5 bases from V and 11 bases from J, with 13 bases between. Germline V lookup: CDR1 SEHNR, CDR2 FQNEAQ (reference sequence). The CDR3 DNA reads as TGTGCCAGCAGCCAAAGCTCATCGTCCCAGCATTTT. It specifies CASSQSSSSQHF.

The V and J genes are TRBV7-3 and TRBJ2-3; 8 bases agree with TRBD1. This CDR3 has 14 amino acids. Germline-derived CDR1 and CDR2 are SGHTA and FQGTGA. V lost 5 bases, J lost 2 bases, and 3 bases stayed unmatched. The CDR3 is CASSPGQDTDTQYF. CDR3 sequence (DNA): TGTGCCAGCAGCCCGGGACAGGACACAGATACGCAGTATTTT.

The CDR3 spells CAIRKGGGADEQFF. The DNA of the CDR3 is TGTGCCATAAGAAAGGGCGGGGGGGCCGATGAGCAGTTCTTC. The chain joins TRBV10-3 to TRBJ2-1; 9 bases match TRBD2. The V and J ends lost 9 bases and 8 bases, in that order; junction bases with no gene match: 11. Germline values: CDR1 ENHRY, CDR2 SYGVKD. The CDR3 totals 14 residues.

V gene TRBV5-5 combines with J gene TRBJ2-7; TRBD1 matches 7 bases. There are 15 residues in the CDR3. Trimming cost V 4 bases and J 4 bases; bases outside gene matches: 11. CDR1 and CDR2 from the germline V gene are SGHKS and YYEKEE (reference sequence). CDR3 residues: CASSLPPGQEYEQYF. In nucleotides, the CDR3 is TGTGCCAGCAGCCTGCCCCCTGGACAGGAATACGAGCAGTACTTC.

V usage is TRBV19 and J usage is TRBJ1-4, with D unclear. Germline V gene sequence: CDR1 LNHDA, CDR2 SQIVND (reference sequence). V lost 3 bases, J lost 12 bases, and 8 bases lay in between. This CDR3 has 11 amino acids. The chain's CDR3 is CASSILRELFF. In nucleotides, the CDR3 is TGTGCCAGTAGTATTTTGAGGGAACTGTTTTTT.

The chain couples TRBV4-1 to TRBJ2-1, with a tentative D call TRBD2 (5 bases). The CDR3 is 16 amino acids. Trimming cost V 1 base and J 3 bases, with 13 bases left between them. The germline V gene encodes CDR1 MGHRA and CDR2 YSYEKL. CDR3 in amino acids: CASSQAPAVSYNEQFF. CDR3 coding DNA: TGCGCCAGCAGCCAAGCCCCAGCGGTTAGCTACAATGAGCAGTTCTTC.

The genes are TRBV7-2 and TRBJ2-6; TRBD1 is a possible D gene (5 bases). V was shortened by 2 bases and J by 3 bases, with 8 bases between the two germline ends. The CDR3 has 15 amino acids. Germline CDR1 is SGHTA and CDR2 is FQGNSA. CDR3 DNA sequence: TGTGCCAGCAGCTTATTAAGGGGTGGGGCCAACGTCCTGACTTTC. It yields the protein CASSLLRGGANVLTF.

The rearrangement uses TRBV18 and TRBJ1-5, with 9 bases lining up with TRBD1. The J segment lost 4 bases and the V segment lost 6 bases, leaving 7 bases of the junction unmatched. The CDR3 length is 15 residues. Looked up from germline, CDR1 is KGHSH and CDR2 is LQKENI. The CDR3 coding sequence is TGTGCCAGCTCCCCCGGGACAGGGCAAAATCAGCCCCAGCATTTT. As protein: CASSPGTGQNQPQHF.

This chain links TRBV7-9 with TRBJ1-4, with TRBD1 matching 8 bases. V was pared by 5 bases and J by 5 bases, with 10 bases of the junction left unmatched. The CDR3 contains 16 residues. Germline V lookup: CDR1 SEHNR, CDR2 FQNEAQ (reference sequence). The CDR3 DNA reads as TGTGCCAGCAGCCTCGGGACAGGTGGGGCCAATGAAAAACTGTTTTTT. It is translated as CASSLGTGGANEKLFF.

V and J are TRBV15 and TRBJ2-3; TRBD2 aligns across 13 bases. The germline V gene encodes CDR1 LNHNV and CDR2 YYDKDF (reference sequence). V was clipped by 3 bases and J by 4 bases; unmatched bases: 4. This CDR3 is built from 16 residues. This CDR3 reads CATSSGLAGAADTQYF. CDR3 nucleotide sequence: TGTGCCACCAGCAGCGGACTAGCGGGAGCCGCAGATACGCAGTATTTT.

CDR3 in amino acids: CASRITGGGDGYTF. Written as DNA, the CDR3 is TGTGCCAGCAGGATTACAGGGGGCGGTGATGGCTACACCTTC. V gene TRBV27 combines with J gene TRBJ1-2; 9 bases agree with TRBD1. Germline CDR1 is MNHEY and CDR2 is SMNVEV (reference sequence). There are 14 residues in the CDR3. Trimming took 6 bases from V and 6 from J; bases not matched to a gene: 8.

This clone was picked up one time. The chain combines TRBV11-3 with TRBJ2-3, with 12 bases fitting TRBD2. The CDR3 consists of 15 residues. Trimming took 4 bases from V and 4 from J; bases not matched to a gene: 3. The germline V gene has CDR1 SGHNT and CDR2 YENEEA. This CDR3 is CASSSGLAGPDTQYF. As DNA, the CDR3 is TGTGCCAGCAGCTCGGGACTAGCGGGCCCAGATACGCAGTATTTT.

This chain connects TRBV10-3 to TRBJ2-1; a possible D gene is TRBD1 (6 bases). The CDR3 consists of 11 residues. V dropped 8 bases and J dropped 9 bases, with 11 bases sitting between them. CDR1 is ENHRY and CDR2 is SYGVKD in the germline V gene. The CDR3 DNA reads TGTGCCATCCTCGGACAGAGTGAGCAGTTCTTC. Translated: CAILGQSEQFF.

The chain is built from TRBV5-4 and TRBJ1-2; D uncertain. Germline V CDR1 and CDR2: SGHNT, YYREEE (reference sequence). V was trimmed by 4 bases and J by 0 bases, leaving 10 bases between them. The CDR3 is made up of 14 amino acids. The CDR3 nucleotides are TGTGCCAGCAGCCTCGACACCACTAACTATGGCTACACCTTC. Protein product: CASSLDTTNYGYTF.

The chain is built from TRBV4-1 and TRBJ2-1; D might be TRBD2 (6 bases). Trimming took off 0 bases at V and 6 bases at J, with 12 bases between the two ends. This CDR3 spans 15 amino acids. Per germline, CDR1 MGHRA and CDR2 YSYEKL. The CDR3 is CASSQDTTSSNEQFF. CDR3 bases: TGCGCCAGCAGCCAAGATACGACTAGTAGCAATGAGCAGTTCTTC.

CDR3 sequence (DNA): TGCGCCAGCAGCTCACGGACAGGGCGGGGCTACGAGCAGTACTTC. This sequence encodes CASSSRTGRGYEQYF. The chain is built from TRBV5-1 and TRBJ2-7; 8 positions agree with TRBD1. Unmatched junction bases numbered 8, after V lost 3 bases and J lost 3 bases. Germline V gives CDR1 SGHRS, CDR2 YFSETQ. There are 15 residues in the CDR3.

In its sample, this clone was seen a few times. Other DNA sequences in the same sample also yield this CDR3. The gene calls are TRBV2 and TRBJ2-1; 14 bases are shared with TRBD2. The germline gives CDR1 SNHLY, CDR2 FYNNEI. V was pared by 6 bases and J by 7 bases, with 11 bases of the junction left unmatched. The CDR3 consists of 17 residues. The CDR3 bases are TGTGCCAGCAGCTACTCGGGACTAGCGGGAGTGTATAATGAGCAGTTCTTC. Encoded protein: CASSYSGLAGVYNEQFF.

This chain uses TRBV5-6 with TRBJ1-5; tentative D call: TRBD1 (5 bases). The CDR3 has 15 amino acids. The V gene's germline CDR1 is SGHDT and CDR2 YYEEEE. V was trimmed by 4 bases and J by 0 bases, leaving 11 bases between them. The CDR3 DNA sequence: TGTGCCAGCAGCGCGAGACAGAATAGCAATCAGCCCCAGCATTTT. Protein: CASSARQNSNQPQHF.

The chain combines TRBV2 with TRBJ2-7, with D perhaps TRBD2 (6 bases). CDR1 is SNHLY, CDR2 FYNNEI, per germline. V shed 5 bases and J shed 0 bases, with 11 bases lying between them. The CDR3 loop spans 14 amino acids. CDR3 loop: CASSTRRGSYEQYF. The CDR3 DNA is TGTGCCAGCAGTACTAGGCGGGGCTCCTACGAGCAGTACTTC.

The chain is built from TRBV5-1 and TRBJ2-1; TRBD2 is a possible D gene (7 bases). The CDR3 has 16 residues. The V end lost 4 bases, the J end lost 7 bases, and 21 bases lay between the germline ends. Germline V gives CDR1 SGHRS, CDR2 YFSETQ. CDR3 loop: CASSLHEGGDYNEQFF. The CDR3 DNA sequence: TGCGCCAGCAGCCTACATGAGGGGGGGGATTATAATGAGCAGTTCTTC.

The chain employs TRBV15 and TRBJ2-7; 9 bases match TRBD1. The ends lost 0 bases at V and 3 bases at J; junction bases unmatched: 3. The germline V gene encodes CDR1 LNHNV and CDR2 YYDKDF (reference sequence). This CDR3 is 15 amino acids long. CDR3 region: CATSRDEGQGYEQYF. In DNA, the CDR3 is TGTGCCACCAGCAGAGATGAGGGACAGGGCTACGAGCAGTACTTC.

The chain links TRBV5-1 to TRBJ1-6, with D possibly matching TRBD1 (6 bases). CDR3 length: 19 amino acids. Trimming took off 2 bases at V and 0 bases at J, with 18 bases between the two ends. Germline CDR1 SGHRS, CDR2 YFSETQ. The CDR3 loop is CASSLTWLGADSYNSPLHF. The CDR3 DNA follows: TGCGCCAGCAGCTTAACATGGTTGGGGGCCGACTCCTATAATTCACCCCTCCACTTT.

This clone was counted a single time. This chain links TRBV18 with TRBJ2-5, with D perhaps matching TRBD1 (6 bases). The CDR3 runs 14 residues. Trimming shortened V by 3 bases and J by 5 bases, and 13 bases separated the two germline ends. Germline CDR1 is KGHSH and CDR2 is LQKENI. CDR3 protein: CASSPPPRGETQYF. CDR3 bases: TGTGCCAGCTCACCGCCCCCAAGGGGGGAGACCCAGTACTTC.

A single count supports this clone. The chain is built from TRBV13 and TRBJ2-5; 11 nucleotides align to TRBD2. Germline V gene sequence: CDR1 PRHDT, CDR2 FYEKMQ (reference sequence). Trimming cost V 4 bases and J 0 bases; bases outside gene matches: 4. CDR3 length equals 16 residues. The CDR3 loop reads CASSSSGGQYQETQYF. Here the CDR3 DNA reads TGTGCCAGCAGCTCTAGCGGGGGGCAGTACCAAGAGACCCAGTACTTC.